This T cell receptor beta chain was observed in a study of blood T cell repertoires in COVID-19. Study background: Samples representing acute and convalescent COVID-19 were sourced from the United States, Italy and Spain. PBMCs, B-cell-depleted T cells, or T cells were the source of the cDNA or gDNA that made up the material.

Trimming stripped 5 bases from V and 6 bases from J, with 11 bases between. The CDR3 has 13 amino acids. Under the authors' procedure: Amplification of reference gene primers was used by the study to estimate nucleated cell counts. The repertoire was sequenced with immunoSEQ multiplex PCR; TCRdb's copy has only in-frame clones and lacks some. Clone size and V and J calls were adopted from that table, with D and trimming inferred from the DNA. The repertoire includes 110,000 or so clones, around 80% of them detected once, and more than 4% sits in the top ten. V is TRBV12-3 or TRBV12-4 and J is TRBJ2-4, with D unclear. The sequenced sample was peripheral blood. This clonotype originated in a human donor in a cohort sampled during active or convalescent COVID-19. For the CDR3, the DNA is TGTGCCAGCAGTCAGTCATACCTAAACATTCAGTACTTC. Translation: CASSQSYLNIQYF.